A selection of T cell receptor beta chains follows, all from one sample in a study of blood T cell repertoires in COVID-19. Data came from immunoSEQ multiplex PCR; TCRdb stores just in-frame clones and leaves some out. The sample has under 300,000 clones; 70% to 75% are singletons. The sample consisted of peripheral blood. These receptors originate from a woman of 80 years or more with acute or convalescent COVID-19. Both conserved end residues are part of each CDR3. The order of the fields is V gene, clone size, D gene, J gene, CDR3 protein, CDR3 DNA. The D gene is left open where the match is weak. For some rows the clone size is stated as once, few or many, or as a class when expanded; others skip it.

TRBV27,few,TRBD1,TRBJ2-3,CASSFAVTGTMDTQYF,TGTGCCAGCAGTTTCGCTGTGACAGGGACGATGGATACGCAGTATTTT
TRBV5-4,few,TRBD1,TRBJ1-3,CASSSQGAGNTIYF,TGTGCCAGCAGTTCCCAGGGGGCTGGAAACACCATATATTTT
TRBV11-1,.,TRBD1,TRBJ2-2,CASSPGQGNTGELFF,TGTGCCAGCAGCCCCGGACAGGGGAACACCGGGGAGCTGTTTTTT
TRBV6-2/TRBV6-3,few,TRBD1,TRBJ2-2,CASSSTGGRNTGELFF,TGTGCCAGCAGTTCCACAGGGGGCAGGAACACCGGGGAGCTGTTTTTT
TRBV7-3,few,.,TRBJ1-2,CASSLTSRHGYTF,TGTGCCAGCAGCTTAACGTCCAGGCATGGCTACACCTTC
TRBV11-2,.,TRBD1,TRBJ2-7,CASSSLGQGAYEQYF,TGTGCCAGCAGTTCCCTGGGACAGGGCGCCTACGAGCAGTACTTC
TRBV19,.,.,TRBJ2-3,CASSWRGPRTDTQYF,TGTGCCAGTAGTTGGCGGGGGCCCCGCACAGATACGCAGTATTTT
TRBV5-1,.,.,TRBJ2-5,CASSLGLGAQETQYF,TGCGCCAGCAGCTTGGGCTTGGGGGCCCAAGAGACCCAGTACTTC
TRBV5-8,few,.,TRBJ2-2,CASSLKQANTGELFF,TGTGCCAGCAGCTTAAAACAGGCGAACACCGGGGAGCTGTTTTTT
TRBV6-2/TRBV6-3,.,.,TRBJ2-5,CASSEKAGSARETQYF,TGTGCCAGCAGCGAAAAGGCCGGGAGCGCAAGAGAGACCCAGTACTTC
TRBV2,.,TRBD1,TRBJ1-1,CASSEMTGRETEAFF,TGTGCCAGCAGTGAGATGACAGGGAGAGAGACTGAAGCTTTCTTT
TRBV11-2,.,.,TRBJ2-7,CASSLDGVLREQYF,TGTGCCAGCAGCTTAGATGGAGTCCTTCGGGAGCAGTACTTC
TRBV9,.,TRBD1,TRBJ2-6,CASSAQGTSGANVLTF,TGTGCCAGCAGCGCACAGGGGACCTCTGGGGCCAACGTCCTGACTTTC
TRBV25-1,.,TRBD1,TRBJ1-6,CASSGTDRGRSPLHF,TGTGCCAGCAGTGGAACAGACAGGGGGCGATCACCCCTCCACTTT
TRBV6-5,few,.,TRBJ2-1,CASGPLNEQFF,TGTGCCAGCGGGCCCCTCAATGAGCAGTTCTTC